This T cell receptor (beta chain) came from a study of shared clonotypes between healthy human individuals. Whole-study context: The study drew on a couple of women and a few men aged 18 to 49 as donors. Researchers assigned three CD4 naive, three CD4 memory, two CD8 naive and one CD8 memory plate to each donor.

The CDR3 covers 12 residues. With 3 bases removed from V and 5 bases from J, the gap between germline ends came to 6 bases. Looked up from germline, CDR1 is SGHAT and CDR2 is FQNNGV. CD45RO-negative, CCR7-selected cells formed the naive CD8 fraction, which excluded terminally differentiated effector memory CD45RA+ cells. For each subset, genomic DNA was distributed in equal portions over several immunoSEQ plates. Replicate PCRs for sorted subsets used 200 ng DNA; this equaled about 30,000 T cell genomes. Clones were sequenced by immunoSEQ multiplex PCR, and TCRdb holds only the in-frame ones, with some missing. The repertoire holds hundreds of thousands of clones, roughly 98% seen once, with 0.25% to 0.35% in the top ten.

The receptor's source is a young man in good health. This chain links TRBV11-2 with TRBJ2-3; unclear D gene. The sequencing input was naive CD8+ T cells sorted from blood. The DNA of the CDR3 is TGTGCCAGCAGCTTGGGCCAAGATACGCAGTATTTT. This gives the protein CASSLGQDTQYF.